This T cell receptor (beta chain) came from a study of T cell responses to AZD1222 COVID-19 vaccine. Germline CDR1 reads LGHDT; CDR2 reads YNNKEL (reference sequence). CDR3 size: 15 residues. The V end lost 1 base, the J end lost 8 bases, and 15 bases lay between the germline ends. Sequencing used immunoSEQ multiplex PCR; TCRdb keeps in-frame clones, though not all of them. This sample carries around 130,000 clones, 92% of them seen once, and the ten largest clones take more than 0.95%. The source is an adult who received the AZD1222 COVID-19 vaccine. The sequencing used peripheral blood, collected 28 days after the second AZD1222 dose. This rearrangement joins TRBV3-1 (or the pseudogene TRBV3-2) to TRBJ2-1; D is possibly TRBD1 or TRBD2 (6 bases each). CDR3 bases: TGTGCCAGCAGCCAAGGCCCGACTAGGGGGGATGAGCAGTTCTTC. It encodes CASSQGPTRGDEQFF.